These T cell receptor beta chains were read from a single sample in a study of T cell responses to AZD1222 COVID-19 vaccine. Sequenced by immunoSEQ multiplex PCR; TCRdb stores in-frame clones only, minus some. The sample holds approximately 75,000 clones; roughly 84% are singletons and the top ten take less than 20%. The specimen comprised peripheral blood, sampled 28 days after the second AZD1222 dose. These receptors were taken from an adult who received the AZD1222 COVID-19 vaccine. The CDR3 runs from the conserved cysteine through the conserved F or W. The D gene is left open where the match is weak. For some rows the clone size is stated as once, few or many, or as a class when expanded; others skip it.

TRBJ2-5	-	TRBV6-5	-	TGTGCCAGCAGTTTTACTGGGACTTTGCAAGAGACCCAGTACTTC	CASSFTGTLQETQYF
TRBJ1-1	-	TRBV29-1	-	TGCAGCGCAGGGCTAGGCACTGAAGCTTTCTTT	CSAGLGTEAFF
TRBJ1-2	-	TRBV21-1	-	TGTGCCAGCACCATCCCCCTCTATGGCTACACCTTC	CASTIPLYGYTF
TRBJ2-2	-	TRBV6-5	-	TGTGCCAGCACACTAGAAAGGCTTACCACCGGGGAGCTGTTTTTT	CASTLERLTTGELFF
TRBJ2-1	-	TRBV9	-	TGTGCCAGCAGCGTATCGCAGGGTGCCAATGAGCAGTTCTTC	CASSVSQGANEQFF
TRBJ1-4	TRBD1	TRBV7-9	-	TGTGCCAGCAGGTTGTCCAGGGGGCCTGAAAAACTGTTTTTT	CASRLSRGPEKLFF
TRBJ1-5	-	TRBV4-1	-	TGCGCCAGCAGCCAATTCAACAGAGATAGCAATCAGCCCCAGCATTTT	CASSQFNRDSNQPQHF
TRBJ2-7	TRBD2	TRBV6-5	-	TGTGCCAGCAGTTCTTCACTAGCGGGGGGGTACGAGCAGTACTTC	CASSSSLAGGYEQYF
TRBJ1-2	-	TRBV14	-	TGTGCCAGCAGTCATTCAAAGGGTGGCTACACCTTC	CASSHSKGGYTF
TRBJ2-1	-	TRBV24-1	-	TGTGCCACCAGTGATTTAGAGGCCAGCTCCTACAATGAGCAGTTCTTC	CATSDLEASSYNEQFF
TRBJ2-7	-	TRBV14	once	TGTGCCAGCAGCCCCAGGGTATGGGACGGACTAACCTACGAGCAGTACTTC	CASSPRVWDGLTYEQYF
TRBJ2-7	-	TRBV3-1/TRBV3-2	once	TGTGCCAGCAGTAAGGGGGGCAACTCCTACGAGCAGTACTTC	CASSKGGNSYEQYF
TRBJ1-1	-	TRBV6-5	-	TGTGCCAGCAAGGTAGCACAACCGAACACTGAAGCTTTCTTT	CASKVAQPNTEAFF
TRBJ1-1	-	TRBV19	-	TGTGCCAGTAGTACCGAATCCAGGGCCTCGGCTGAAGCTTTCTTT	CASSTESRASAEAFF
TRBJ2-1	-	TRBV7-3	-	TGTGCCAGCAGCAAAACCCGGGACTCCTACAATGAGCAGTTCTTC	CASSKTRDSYNEQFF
TRBJ2-7	-	TRBV5-1	-	TGCGCCAGCAGCTTCCGGGACCCACCTTTGGAGCAGTACTTC	CASSFRDPPLEQYF
TRBJ1-1	-	TRBV20-1	few	TGCAGCGGGGAAGGAGACAAGCGAGCTTTCTTT	CSGEGDKRAFF
TRBJ2-2	-	TRBV4-1	few	TGCGCCAGCAGCCAAGATTTTTCCAGCACCGGGGAGCTGTTTTTT	CASSQDFSSTGELFF
TRBJ2-7	-	TRBV6-5	-	TGTGCCAGCAGTTACTCGAGGCAGGGGACCTACGAGCAGTACTTC	CASSYSRQGTYEQYF
TRBJ1-1	-	TRBV2	-	TGTGCCAGCACTTTACTTCCAACAGGCCGGAACACTGAAGCTTTCTTT	CASTLLPTGRNTEAFF
TRBJ1-3	-	TRBV7-2	-	TGTGCCAGCAGCTTAGTGATCTCTGGAAACACCATATATTTT	CASSLVISGNTIYF
TRBJ2-7	-	TRBV5-1	-	TGCGCCAGCAGCTTGGGGTCAGGAGCCTACGAGCAGTACTTC	CASSLGSGAYEQYF
TRBJ1-4	-	TRBV10-3	-	TGTGCCATCAGTGTATCGTCCGACAGAGGACCAACTAATGAAAAACTGTTTTTT	CAISVSSDRGPTNEKLFF
TRBJ1-6	-	TRBV7-8	few	TGTGCCAGCAGCTTAGGGGGGCCAGCTTATAATTCACCCCTCCACTTT	CASSLGGPAYNSPLHF
TRBJ1-3	-	TRBV7-2	once	TGTGCCAGCAGTTTTAGGAGTTTCGGAAACACCATATATTTT	CASSFRSFGNTIYF
TRBJ2-2	TRBD1	TRBV5-1	-	TGCGCCAGCAGCTTGGAACAGGGGCTGAGGGGCACCGGGGAGCTGTTTTTT	CASSLEQGLRGTGELFF
TRBJ2-5	TRBD2	TRBV7-6	-	TGTGCCAGCAGCCCACCACCGGGGGGGGCCTCACAGACCCAGTACTTC	CASSPPPGGASQTQYF
TRBJ1-1	-	TRBV29-1	-	TGCATCGTCGAGGCTACATCCGCTGAAGCTTTCTTT	CIVEATSAEAFF
TRBJ1-3	-	TRBV28	-	TGTGCCAGCTCACAGGGTTCCGGAAACACCATATATTTT	CASSQGSGNTIYF
TRBJ2-1	-	TRBV6-4	many	TGTGCCAGCAGTGACTCGGACAACAATGAGCAGTTCTTC	CASSDSDNNEQFF
TRBJ1-2	TRBD1	TRBV5-6	-	TGTGCCAGCAGTCTTGGGCCAGGGGGTAACTATGGCTACACCTTC	CASSLGPGGNYGYTF
TRBJ2-2	-	TRBV6-5	-	TGTGCCAGCAAGGGGACCAGCGCCGGGGAGCTGTTTTTT	CASKGTSAGELFF
TRBJ1-3	-	TRBV7-2	-	TGTGCCAGCAGCTTAGGGTGGCAGTTGGGAAACACCATATATTTT	CASSLGWQLGNTIYF
TRBJ2-1	-	TRBV9	once	TGTGCCAGCAGCGTATCTGGGGGGAGTGAGCAGTTCTTC	CASSVSGGSEQFF
TRBJ1-2	-	TRBV7-2	-	TGTGCCAGCAGCCACGGGACATCTTTCTATGGCTACACCTTC	CASSHGTSFYGYTF
TRBJ2-7	TRBD1	TRBV11-2	-	TGTGCCAGCAGCTCCCGACAGGGCGTAGAGCAGTACTTC	CASSSRQGVEQYF
TRBJ2-3	-	TRBV7-9	-	TGTGCCAGCACCCGTTTTGGGGATACGCAGTATTTT	CASTRFGDTQYF
TRBJ1-1	TRBD1	TRBV7-2	-	TGTGCCAGCAGCCTACCCCGGGACAGAACTCTCCTTGAAGCTTTCTTT	CASSLPRDRTLLEAFF
TRBJ2-1	-	TRBV9	-	TGTGCCAGCAGCGTAGGGGACTACAATGAGCAGTTCTTC	CASSVGDYNEQFF
TRBJ1-2	-	TRBV28	-	TGTGCCAGCCGGGTGGAAAACTATGGCTACACCTTC	CASRVENYGYTF
TRBJ2-3	-	TRBV5-1	-	TGCGCCAGCAGCTTAAATTGGGGGGCCGGGGATACGCAGTATTTT	CASSLNWGAGDTQYF
TRBJ1-6	-	TRBV7-9	-	TGTGCCAGCTTCCCTCAAGGGGATTCACCCCTCCACTTT	CASFPQGDSPLHF
TRBJ1-1	-	TRBV30	-	TGTGCCTGGAGTCCACTAAACACTGAAGCTTTCTTT	CAWSPLNTEAFF
TRBJ1-5	-	TRBV24-1	-	TGTGCCACCAGTGATTCTGGATTTAGCAATCAGCCCCAGCATTTT	CATSDSGFSNQPQHF